This is a list of T cell receptor beta chains from one sample in a study of CD4 and CD8 cells across lung adenocarcinoma regions. TCRdb redid the calling of the PCR reads with MiXCR, one entry per CDR3 protein. This table has about 23,000 distinct CDR3 sequences, roughly half appearing once. Sequencing was carried out using CD4+ T cells from the center of a lung tumor. The receptors shown here come from a male donor with lung adenocarcinoma. The CD4 and CD8 labels of this study may be unreliable. Each CDR3 is given with its conserved first and last residue. Size is omitted from some rows. Given values are once, few, many or a class for expanded clones.

CDR3 protein: CASSGQGVGGTEAFF
clone size: many
V gene: TRBV25-1
J gene: TRBJ1-1

CDR3 protein: CASSQRGSGGDNEQFF
clone size: few
V gene: TRBV5-1
J gene: TRBJ2-1

CDR3 protein: CASSLDRGQYEQYF
clone size: NA
V gene: TRBV6-1
J gene: TRBJ2-7

CDR3 protein: CATSDTNTEALFF
clone size: NA
V gene: TRBV24-1
J gene: TRBJ2-2

CDR3 protein: CASSESGATDSTDTQYF
clone size: NA
V gene: TRBV6-1
J gene: TRBJ2-3

CDR3 protein: CASSLNEGQGEAFF
clone size: many
V gene: TRBV11-2
J gene: TRBJ1-1

CDR3 protein: CASRTSGGETQYF
clone size: medium-sized
V gene: TRBV6-1
J gene: NA

CDR3 protein: CARGLQSGITGEQYF
clone size: NA
V gene: TRBV6-1
J gene: NA

CDR3 protein: CASSDLAGRYNEQFF
clone size: NA
V gene: TRBV9
J gene: TRBJ2-1

CDR3 protein: CASSEPGLAGGEQYF
clone size: NA
V gene: TRBV6-1
J gene: NA

CDR3 protein: CASRRTALFGYTF
clone size: NA
V gene: TRBV6-2/TRBV6-3
J gene: TRBJ1-2

CDR3 protein: CASSEGAGGGGQETQYF
clone size: NA
V gene: TRBV14
J gene: TRBJ2-3

CDR3 protein: CGAGRGTPDEETQYF
clone size: NA
V gene: TRBV10-1
J gene: TRBJ2-1

CDR3 protein: CASSSRGATDTQYF
clone size: medium-sized
V gene: TRBV6-5
J gene: TRBJ2-3

CDR3 protein: CATELEGTDTQYF
clone size: few
V gene: TRBV10-1
J gene: TRBJ2-3

CDR3 protein: CAMGLQAGITDAQYF
clone size: NA
V gene: TRBV10-3
J gene: TRBJ2-3

CDR3 protein: CASTGTGREQYF
clone size: many
V gene: TRBV6-1
J gene: TRBJ2-7

CDR3 protein: CASSREAGFYGYTF
clone size: NA
V gene: TRBV6-1
J gene: TRBJ1-2

CDR3 protein: CASSWGESSGSNVQYF
clone size: NA
V gene: TRBV28
J gene: NA

CDR3 protein: CPSGVCTDKQYF
clone size: NA
V gene: TRBV6-8
J gene: TRBJ2-3

CDR3 protein: CASSVRDLDQATQYF
clone size: few
V gene: TRBV25-1
J gene: NA

CDR3 protein: CASSPGQRTDTQYF
clone size: medium-sized
V gene: TRBV10-1
J gene: TRBJ2-3

CDR3 protein: CASSLGGDGDTQYF
clone size: NA
V gene: TRBV12-3/TRBV12-4
J gene: TRBJ2-3